The 19 T cell receptor beta chains presented below share a single source sample, sequenced in a study of blood T cells in healthy people across ages. Using a J-beta primer mix together with a sample-barcoded 5' primer, a second PCR was run for roughly 6 to 12 cycles. MiXCR, applied by TCRdb to the 5' RACE reads, yields one record per CDR3 protein. The table has over 950,000 distinct CDR3 sequences, roughly 51% seen once. Sequenced material: blood. The receptor source for this set is a woman in her fifties or sixties in good health.

This clonotype was recorded a few times. CDR3 amino acids: CSAPRDTDTQYF. The CDR3 DNA follows: TGCAGTGCCCCAAGGGACACAGATACGCAGTATTTT. The rearrangement links TRBV20-1 to TRBJ2-3; D remains ambiguous. Germline CDR1 is DFQATT and CDR2 is SNEGSKA (reference sequence). This CDR3 is built from 12 residues. The V end lost 6 bases, the J end lost 2 bases, and 9 bases lay between the germline ends.

This chain connects TRBV20-1 to TRBJ1-5; D perhaps matches TRBD1 (5 bases). The length of the CDR3 is 14 residues. V was clipped by 0 bases and J by 4 bases, with 10 bases between them. Germline V CDR1 and CDR2: DFQATT, SNEGSKA (reference sequence). The DNA of the CDR3 is TGCAGTGCTAGAGAAGGAGGACATAATCAGCCCCAGCATTTT. The encoded protein is CSAREGGHNQPQHF.

V is TRBV2 and J is TRBJ2-1; 9 bases are shared with TRBD2. J gave up 1 base and V 7 bases, and 5 bases lay outside the gene matches. Germline V gives CDR1 SNHLY, CDR2 FYNNEI. The length of the CDR3 is 15 residues. CDR3 region: CASNPAGGSYNEQFF. In DNA form, the CDR3 reads TGTGCCAGCAATCCCGCGGGAGGGTCCTACAATGAGCAGTTCTTC.

The chain uses TRBV5-8 and TRBJ2-7; 10 bases line up with TRBD2. V shed 3 bases and J 4 bases; nucleotides not matched to a gene: 7. CDR1 SGHTS and CDR2 YDEGEE come from the germline V gene. This CDR3 is 15 amino acids long. The CDR3 loop reads CASSSASGSNYEQYF. The CDR3 bases are TGTGCCAGCAGCTCCGCTAGCGGGAGTAATTACGAGCAGTACTTC.

This clonotype was counted between two and nine times. DNA of the CDR3: TGTGCCAGCAGCTTAGCGTCCGGGACAGGAGATACGCAGTATTTT. It is translated as CASSLASGTGDTQYF. The rearrangement links TRBV7-8 to TRBJ2-3, with 8 bases matching TRBD1. Germline trimming cut 0 bases from V and 5 bases from J; bases unmatched to any gene: 4. The CDR3 is 15 residues long. CDR1 is SGHVS and CDR2 is FQNEAQ in the germline V gene. Drawing the rest from reference TRBV7-8 and TRBJ2-3, the complete variable domain is GAGVSQSPRYKVAKRGQDVALRCDPISGHVSLFWYQQALGQGPEFLTYFQNEAQLDKSGLPSDRFFAERPEGSVSTLKIQRTQQEDSAVYLCASSLASGTGDTQYFGPGTRLTVL.

The chain carries TRBV4-3 and TRBJ2-3, with unresolved D. CDR1 and CDR2 (germline): LGHNA, YSLEER. The CDR3 length is 16 residues. V dropped 1 base and J dropped 4 bases, with 15 bases sitting between them. The CDR3 region has the DNA TGCGCCAGCAGCCAAGTTATAGTCCTGTATCCAGATACGCAGTATTTT. It is translated as CASSQVIVLYPDTQYF.

V and J are TRBV14 and TRBJ2-3; 9 bases are a match to TRBD2. Germline trimming cut 0 bases from V and 5 bases from J; bases unmatched to any gene: 9. The CDR3 loop spans 17 amino acids. Germline CDR1 SGHDN, CDR2 FVKESK. CDR3 in DNA: TGTGCCAGCAGCCAAGATCGTTGGGCTAGCGGGAAAGATACGCAGTATTTT. Amino acids: CASSQDRWASGKDTQYF. Drawing the rest from reference TRBV14 and TRBJ2-3, the complete variable domain is EAGVTQFPSHSVIEKGQTVTLRCDPISGHDNLYWYRRVMGKEIKFLLHFVKESKQDESGMPNNRFLAERTGGTYSTLKVQPAELEDSGVYFCASSQDRWASGKDTQYFGPGTRLTVL.

A few counts support this clonotype. Being one base from a much bigger clone, this may be a read error. The genes are TRBV29-1 and TRBJ2-1; D might be TRBD2 (5 bases). Germline-derived CDR1 and CDR2 are SQVTM and ANQGSEA. This CDR3 is built from 14 residues. Trimming pared 4 bases from V and 13 bases from J, leaving 23 bases between. CDR3 sequence reads: CSVAQRNIQETQFF. The CDR3 DNA reads as TGCAGCGTTGCCCAGCGGAATATACAAGAGACCCAGTTCTTC.

The genes are TRBV28 and TRBJ2-3; 9 bases are shared with TRBD2. Germline V gives CDR1 MDHEN, CDR2 SYDVKM. The V gene end was trimmed by 5 bases and the J gene end by 3 bases; junction bases not matched to a gene: 12. This CDR3 comprises 17 residues. CDR3 region: CASSPMPSGIGTDTQYF. Written as DNA, the CDR3 is TGTGCCAGCAGTCCCATGCCTAGCGGGATCGGTACAGATACGCAGTATTTT.

Note on this clonotype: This may be a read error, as it is one base from a much larger clone. J is TRBJ2-7 and V is TRBV20-1, with 7 bases that match TRBD2. J was trimmed by 7 bases and V by 5 bases; bases with no gene match: 20. CDR1 and CDR2 from the germline V gene are DFQATT and SNEGSKA (reference sequence). The length of the CDR3 is 16 residues. The CDR3 sequence is CSARPLAARTRDEQYF. DNA of the CDR3: TGCAGTGCTCGACCTCTAGCGGCCCGCACAAGGGATGAGCAGTACTTC.

The chain recombines TRBV4-1 with TRBJ2-7; 12 positions agree with TRBD2. The CDR3 is 18 amino acids. V shed 1 base and J 2 bases; nucleotides not matched to a gene: 9. Germline CDR1 is MGHRA and CDR2 is YSYEKL. The CDR3 here is CASSQVVRLAGVAYEQYF. CDR3 sequence (DNA): TGCGCCAGCAGCCAAGTCGTCAGACTAGCGGGAGTTGCCTACGAGCAGTACTTC.

This clonotype occurred once. This rearrangement joins TRBV6-2 or TRBV6-3 to TRBJ2-7; tentative D call: TRBD2 (5 bases). V lost 7 bases, J lost 0 bases, and 16 bases lay in between. The CDR3 consists of 15 residues. Germline-derived CDR1 and CDR2 are MNHEY and SVGEGT. The CDR3: CASKPHQRSSYEQYF. In DNA, the CDR3 is TGTGCCAGCAAACCCCACCAGCGGAGCTCCTACGAGCAGTACTTC.

The CDR3 DNA reads TGTGCCAGCACCCCTAGGGGCAGGTACTCCTACAATGAGCAGTTCTTC. It codes for CASTPRGRYSYNEQFF. The genes are TRBV27 and TRBJ2-1; maybe TRBD1 (5 bases). Germline assignment: CDR1 MNHEY and CDR2 SMNVEV (reference sequence). Trimming took off 7 bases at V and 0 bases at J, with 16 bases between the two ends. This CDR3 contains 16 residues.

This clonotype was recorded many times. The chain is built from TRBV4-3 and TRBJ2-7; tentative D call: TRBD1 (6 bases). This CDR3 contains 14 residues. The germline CDR1 and CDR2 sequences are LGHNA and YSLEER. Trimming left V 1 base short and J 4 bases short, with 11 bases between. The CDR3 is CASSQVQGSYEQYF. The CDR3 DNA reads TGCGCCAGCAGCCAAGTACAGGGTTCTTACGAGCAGTACTTC.

The sample holds a few counts of this clonotype. V usage is TRBV9 and J usage is TRBJ2-7; 7 nucleotides align to TRBD2. This CDR3 region has 15 residues. Germline V gives CDR1 SGDLS, CDR2 YYNGEE. V lost 0 bases and J lost 4; bases outside the gene matches: 7. CDR3 residues: CASSVDGGRNYEQYF. CDR3 DNA: TGTGCCAGCAGCGTAGATGGCGGGAGAAATTACGAGCAGTACTTC.

This clonotype was seen only a few times. V usage is TRBV7-8 and J usage is TRBJ1-4; D gene unclear. With 1 base removed from V and 10 bases from J, the gap between germline ends came to 10 bases. Germline values: CDR1 SGHVS, CDR2 FQNEAQ. The CDR3 runs 13 residues. The CDR3 spells CASSLGPSGKLFF. DNA of the CDR3: TGTGCCAGCAGCTTAGGCCCCTCTGGAAAACTGTTTTTT.

This clonotype showed up just a few times. The V call is TRBV21-1, the J call TRBJ2-6; the D segment call TRBD1 is taken from the table without a DNA check. TRBV21-1 is a recognized pseudogene. This CDR3 has 20 residues. CDR3 bases: TGTGCCAGCAGCTCCATTCTCCCAGGGTTGCGTCAGTCTGGGGCCAACGTCCTGACTTTC. Translated: CASSSILPGLRQSGANVLTF.

The chain has TRBV27 and TRBJ2-1; 11 bases match TRBD2. The CDR3 extends over 16 amino acids. Trimming took 5 bases from V and 7 from J; bases not matched to a gene: 10. The germline V gene encodes CDR1 MNHEY and CDR2 SMNVEV (reference sequence). In nucleotides, the CDR3 is TGTGCCAGCAGTAAAGCCGGGACTAGCGGCTATAATGAGCAGTTCTTC. This codes for CASSKAGTSGYNEQFF.

The chain has TRBV28 and TRBJ2-3; the D gene is possibly TRBD1 (6 bases). The CDR3 extends over 14 amino acids. Looked up from germline, CDR1 is MDHEN and CDR2 is SYDVKM. The V end was cut by 6 bases, the J end by 2 bases, with 12 bases between. The CDR3 protein is CASRQGGATDTQYF. Here the CDR3 DNA reads TGTGCCAGCAGACAGGGTGGTGCCACAGATACGCAGTATTTT.